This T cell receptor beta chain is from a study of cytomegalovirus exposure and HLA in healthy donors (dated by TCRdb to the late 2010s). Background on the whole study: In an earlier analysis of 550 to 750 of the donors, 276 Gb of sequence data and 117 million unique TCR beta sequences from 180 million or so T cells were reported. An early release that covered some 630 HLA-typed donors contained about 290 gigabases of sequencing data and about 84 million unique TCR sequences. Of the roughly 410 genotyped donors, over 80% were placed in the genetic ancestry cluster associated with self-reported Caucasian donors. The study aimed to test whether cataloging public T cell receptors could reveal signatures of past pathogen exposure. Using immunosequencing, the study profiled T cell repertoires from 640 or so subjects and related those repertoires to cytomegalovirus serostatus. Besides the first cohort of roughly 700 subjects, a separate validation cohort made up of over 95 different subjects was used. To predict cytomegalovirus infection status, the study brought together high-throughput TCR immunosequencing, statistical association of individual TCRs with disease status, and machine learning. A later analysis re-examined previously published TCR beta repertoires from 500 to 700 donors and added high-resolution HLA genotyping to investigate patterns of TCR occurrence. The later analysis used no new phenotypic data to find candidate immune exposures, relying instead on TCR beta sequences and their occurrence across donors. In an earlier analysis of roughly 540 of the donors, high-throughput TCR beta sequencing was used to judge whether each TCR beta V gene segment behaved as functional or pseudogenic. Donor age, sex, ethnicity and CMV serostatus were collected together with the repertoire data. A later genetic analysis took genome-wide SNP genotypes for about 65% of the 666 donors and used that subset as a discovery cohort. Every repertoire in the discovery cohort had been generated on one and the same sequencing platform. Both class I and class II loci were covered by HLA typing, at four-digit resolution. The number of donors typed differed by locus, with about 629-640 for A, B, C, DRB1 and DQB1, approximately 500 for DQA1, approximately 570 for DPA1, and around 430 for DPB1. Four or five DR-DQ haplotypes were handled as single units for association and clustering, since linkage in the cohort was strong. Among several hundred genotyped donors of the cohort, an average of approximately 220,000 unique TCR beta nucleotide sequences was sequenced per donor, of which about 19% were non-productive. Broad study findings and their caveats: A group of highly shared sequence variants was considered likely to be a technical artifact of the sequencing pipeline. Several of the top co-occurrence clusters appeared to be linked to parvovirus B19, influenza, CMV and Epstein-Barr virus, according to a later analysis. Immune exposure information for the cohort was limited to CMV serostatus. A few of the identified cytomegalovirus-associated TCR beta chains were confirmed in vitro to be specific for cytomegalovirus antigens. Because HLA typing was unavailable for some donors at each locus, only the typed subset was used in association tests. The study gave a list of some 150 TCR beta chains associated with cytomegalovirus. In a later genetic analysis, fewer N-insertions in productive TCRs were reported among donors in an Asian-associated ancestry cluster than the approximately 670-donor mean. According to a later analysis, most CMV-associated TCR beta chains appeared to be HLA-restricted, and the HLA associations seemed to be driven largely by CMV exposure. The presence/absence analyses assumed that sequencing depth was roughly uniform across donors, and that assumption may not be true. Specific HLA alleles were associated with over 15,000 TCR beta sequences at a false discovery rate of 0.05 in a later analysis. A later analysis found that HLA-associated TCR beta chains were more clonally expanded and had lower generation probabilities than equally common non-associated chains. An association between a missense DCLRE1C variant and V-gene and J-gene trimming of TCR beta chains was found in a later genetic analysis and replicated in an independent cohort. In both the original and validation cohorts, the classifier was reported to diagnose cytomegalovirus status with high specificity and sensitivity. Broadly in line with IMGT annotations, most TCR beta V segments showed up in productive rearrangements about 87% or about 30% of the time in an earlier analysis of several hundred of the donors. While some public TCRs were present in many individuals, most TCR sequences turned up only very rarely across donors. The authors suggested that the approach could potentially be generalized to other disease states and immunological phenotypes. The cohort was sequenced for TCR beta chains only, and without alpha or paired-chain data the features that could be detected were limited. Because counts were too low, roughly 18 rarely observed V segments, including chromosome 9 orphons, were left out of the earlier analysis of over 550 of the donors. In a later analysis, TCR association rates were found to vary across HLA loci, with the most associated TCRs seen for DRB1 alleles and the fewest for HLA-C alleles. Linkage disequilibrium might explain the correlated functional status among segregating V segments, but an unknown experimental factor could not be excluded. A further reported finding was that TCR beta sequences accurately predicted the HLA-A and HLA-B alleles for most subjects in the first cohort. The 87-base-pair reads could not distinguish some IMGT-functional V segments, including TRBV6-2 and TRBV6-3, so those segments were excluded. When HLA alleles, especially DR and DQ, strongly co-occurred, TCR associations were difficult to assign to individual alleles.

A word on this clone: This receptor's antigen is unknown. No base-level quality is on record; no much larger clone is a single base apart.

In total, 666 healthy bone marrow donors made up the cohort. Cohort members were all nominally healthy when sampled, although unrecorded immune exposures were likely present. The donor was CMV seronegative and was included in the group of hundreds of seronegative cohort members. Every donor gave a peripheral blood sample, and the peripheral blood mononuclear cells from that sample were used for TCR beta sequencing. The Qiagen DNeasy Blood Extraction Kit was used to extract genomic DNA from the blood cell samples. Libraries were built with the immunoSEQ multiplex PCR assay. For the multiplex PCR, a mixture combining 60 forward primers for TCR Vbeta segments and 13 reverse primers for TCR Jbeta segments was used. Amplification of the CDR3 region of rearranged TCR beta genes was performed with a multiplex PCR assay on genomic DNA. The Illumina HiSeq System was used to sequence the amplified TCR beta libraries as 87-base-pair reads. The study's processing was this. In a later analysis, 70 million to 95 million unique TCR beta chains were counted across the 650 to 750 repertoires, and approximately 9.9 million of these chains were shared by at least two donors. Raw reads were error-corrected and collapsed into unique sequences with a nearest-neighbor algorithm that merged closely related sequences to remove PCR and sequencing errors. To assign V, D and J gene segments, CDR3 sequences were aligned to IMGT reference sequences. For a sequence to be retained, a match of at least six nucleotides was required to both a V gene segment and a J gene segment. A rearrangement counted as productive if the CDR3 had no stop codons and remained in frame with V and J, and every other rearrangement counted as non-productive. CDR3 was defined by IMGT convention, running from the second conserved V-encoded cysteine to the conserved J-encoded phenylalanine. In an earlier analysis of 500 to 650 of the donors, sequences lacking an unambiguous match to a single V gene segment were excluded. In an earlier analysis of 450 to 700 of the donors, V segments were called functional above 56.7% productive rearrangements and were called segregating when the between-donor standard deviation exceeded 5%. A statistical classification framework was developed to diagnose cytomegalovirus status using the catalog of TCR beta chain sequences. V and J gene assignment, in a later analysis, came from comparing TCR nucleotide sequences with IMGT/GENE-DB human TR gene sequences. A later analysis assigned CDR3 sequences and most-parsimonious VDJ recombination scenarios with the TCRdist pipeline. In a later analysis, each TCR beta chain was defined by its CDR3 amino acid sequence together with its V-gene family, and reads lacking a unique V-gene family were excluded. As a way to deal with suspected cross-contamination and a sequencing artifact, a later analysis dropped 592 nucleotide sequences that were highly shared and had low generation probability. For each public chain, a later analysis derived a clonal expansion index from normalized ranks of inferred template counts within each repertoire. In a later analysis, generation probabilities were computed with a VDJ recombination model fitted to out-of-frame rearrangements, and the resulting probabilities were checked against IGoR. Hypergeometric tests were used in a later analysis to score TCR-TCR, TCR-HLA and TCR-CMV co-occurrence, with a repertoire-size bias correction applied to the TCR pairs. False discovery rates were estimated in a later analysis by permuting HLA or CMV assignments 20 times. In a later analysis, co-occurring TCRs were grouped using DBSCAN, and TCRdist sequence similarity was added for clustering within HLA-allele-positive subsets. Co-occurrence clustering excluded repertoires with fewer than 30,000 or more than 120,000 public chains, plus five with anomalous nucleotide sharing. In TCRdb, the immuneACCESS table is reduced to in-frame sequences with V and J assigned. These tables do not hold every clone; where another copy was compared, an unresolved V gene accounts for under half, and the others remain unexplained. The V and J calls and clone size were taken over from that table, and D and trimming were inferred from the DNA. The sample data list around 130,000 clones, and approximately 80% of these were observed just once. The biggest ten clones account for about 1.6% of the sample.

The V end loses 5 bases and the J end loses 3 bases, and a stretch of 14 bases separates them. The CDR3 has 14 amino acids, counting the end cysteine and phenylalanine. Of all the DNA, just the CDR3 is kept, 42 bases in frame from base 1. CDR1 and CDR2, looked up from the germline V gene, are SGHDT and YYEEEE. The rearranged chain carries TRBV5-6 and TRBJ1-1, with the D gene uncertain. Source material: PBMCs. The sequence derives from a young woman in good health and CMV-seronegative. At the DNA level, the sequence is TGTGCCAGCAGTCTTACCGGGGATGACACTGAAGCTTTCTTT. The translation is CASSLTGDDTEAFF.